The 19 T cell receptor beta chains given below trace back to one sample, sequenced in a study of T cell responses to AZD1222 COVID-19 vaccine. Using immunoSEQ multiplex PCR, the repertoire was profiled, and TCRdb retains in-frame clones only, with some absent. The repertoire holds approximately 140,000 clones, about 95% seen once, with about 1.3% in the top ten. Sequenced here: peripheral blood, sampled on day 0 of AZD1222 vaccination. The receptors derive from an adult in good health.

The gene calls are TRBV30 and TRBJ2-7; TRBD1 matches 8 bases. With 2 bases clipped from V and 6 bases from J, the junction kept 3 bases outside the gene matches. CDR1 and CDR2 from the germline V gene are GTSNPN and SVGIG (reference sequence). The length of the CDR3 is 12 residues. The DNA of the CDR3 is TGTGCCTGGAGTATCACAGGGGGCGAGCAGTACGTC. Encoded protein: CAWSITGGEQYV.

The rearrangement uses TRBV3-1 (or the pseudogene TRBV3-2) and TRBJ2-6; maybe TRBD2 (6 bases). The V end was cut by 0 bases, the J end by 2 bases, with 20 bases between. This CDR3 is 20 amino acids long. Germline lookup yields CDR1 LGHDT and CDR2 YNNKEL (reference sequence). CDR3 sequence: CASSQDPRGTGLAGANVLTF. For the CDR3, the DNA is TGTGCCAGCAGCCAAGACCCTCGCGGGACTGGGTTAGCTGGGGCCAACGTCCTGACTTTC.

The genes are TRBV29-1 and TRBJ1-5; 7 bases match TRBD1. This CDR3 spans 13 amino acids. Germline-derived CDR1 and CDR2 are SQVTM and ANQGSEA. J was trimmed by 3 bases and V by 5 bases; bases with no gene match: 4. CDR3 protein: CSVKTGPNQPQHF. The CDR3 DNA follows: TGCAGCGTTAAGACAGGGCCCAATCAGCCCCAGCATTTT.

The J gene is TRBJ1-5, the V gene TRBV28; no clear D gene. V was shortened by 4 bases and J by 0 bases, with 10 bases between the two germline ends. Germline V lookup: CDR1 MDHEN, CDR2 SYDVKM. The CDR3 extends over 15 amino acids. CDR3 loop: CASSSRRHSNQPQHF. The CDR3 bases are TGTGCCAGCAGTTCCAGACGTCATAGCAATCAGCCCCAGCATTTT.

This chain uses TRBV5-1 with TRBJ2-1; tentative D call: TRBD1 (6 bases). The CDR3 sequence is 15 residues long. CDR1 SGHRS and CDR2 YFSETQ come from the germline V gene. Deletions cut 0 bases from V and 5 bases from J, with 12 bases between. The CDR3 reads CASSLVAGDHNEQFF. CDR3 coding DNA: TGCGCCAGCAGCTTGGTGGCAGGGGATCACAATGAGCAGTTCTTC.

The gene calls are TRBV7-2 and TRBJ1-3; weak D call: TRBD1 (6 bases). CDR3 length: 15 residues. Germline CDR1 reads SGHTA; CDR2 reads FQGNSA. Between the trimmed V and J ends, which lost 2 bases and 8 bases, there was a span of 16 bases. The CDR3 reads CASSLMLVRGDTIYF. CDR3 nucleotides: TGTGCCAGCAGCTTAATGCTGGTCAGGGGAGACACCATATATTTT.

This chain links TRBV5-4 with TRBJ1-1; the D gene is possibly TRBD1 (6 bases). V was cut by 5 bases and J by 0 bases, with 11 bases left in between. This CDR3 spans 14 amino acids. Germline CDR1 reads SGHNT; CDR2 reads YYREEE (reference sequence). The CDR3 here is CASRPGQVNTEAFF. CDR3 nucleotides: TGTGCCAGCAGACCGGGACAAGTGAACACTGAAGCTTTCTTT.

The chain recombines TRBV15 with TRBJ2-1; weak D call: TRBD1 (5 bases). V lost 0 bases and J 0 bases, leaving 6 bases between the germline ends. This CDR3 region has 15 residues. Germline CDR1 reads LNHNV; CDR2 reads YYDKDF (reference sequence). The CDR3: CATSREQDSYNEQFF. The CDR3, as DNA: TGTGCCACCAGCAGAGAACAGGACTCCTACAATGAGCAGTTCTTC.

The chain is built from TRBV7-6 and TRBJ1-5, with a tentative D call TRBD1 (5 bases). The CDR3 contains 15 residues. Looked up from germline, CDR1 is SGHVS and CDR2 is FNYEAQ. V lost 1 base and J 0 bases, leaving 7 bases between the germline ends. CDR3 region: CASSLGGASNQPQHF. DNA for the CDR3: TGTGCCAGCAGCTTAGGCGGGGCTAGCAATCAGCCCCAGCATTTT.

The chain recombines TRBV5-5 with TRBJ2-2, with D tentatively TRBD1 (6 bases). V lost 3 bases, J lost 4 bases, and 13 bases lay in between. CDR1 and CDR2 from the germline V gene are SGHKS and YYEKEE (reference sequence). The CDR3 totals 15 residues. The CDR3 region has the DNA TGTGCCAGCAGCTGGGACCCCAGGGGCACCGGGGAGCTGTTTTTT. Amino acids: CASSWDPRGTGELFF.

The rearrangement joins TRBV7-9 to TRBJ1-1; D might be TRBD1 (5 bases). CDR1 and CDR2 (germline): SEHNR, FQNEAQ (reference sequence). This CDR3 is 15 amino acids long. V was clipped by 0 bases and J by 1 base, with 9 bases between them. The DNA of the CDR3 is TGTGCCAGCAGCTTAGCGATAGGGGAGAACACTGAAGCTTTCTTT. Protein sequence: CASSLAIGENTEAFF.

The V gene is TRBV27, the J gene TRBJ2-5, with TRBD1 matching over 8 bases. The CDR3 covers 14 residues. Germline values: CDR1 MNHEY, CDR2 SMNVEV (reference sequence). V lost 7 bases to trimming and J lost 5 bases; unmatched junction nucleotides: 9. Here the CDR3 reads CASTTGAGLETQYF. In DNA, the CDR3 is TGTGCCAGCACGACAGGGGCTGGTCTGGAGACCCAGTACTTC.

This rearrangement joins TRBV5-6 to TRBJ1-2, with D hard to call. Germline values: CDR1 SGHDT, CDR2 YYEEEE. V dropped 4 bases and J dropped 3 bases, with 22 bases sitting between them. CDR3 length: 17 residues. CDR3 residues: CASSPARSFSSYYGYTF. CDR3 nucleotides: TGTGCCAGCAGCCCGGCTAGGTCATTCTCCTCCTACTATGGCTACACCTTC.

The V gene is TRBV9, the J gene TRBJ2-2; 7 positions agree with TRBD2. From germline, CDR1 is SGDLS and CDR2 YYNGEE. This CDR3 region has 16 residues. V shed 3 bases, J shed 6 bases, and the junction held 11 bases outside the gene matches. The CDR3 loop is CASSEGTKIPSGELFF. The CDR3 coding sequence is TGTGCCAGCAGCGAGGGGACTAAAATCCCTTCCGGGGAGCTGTTTTTT.

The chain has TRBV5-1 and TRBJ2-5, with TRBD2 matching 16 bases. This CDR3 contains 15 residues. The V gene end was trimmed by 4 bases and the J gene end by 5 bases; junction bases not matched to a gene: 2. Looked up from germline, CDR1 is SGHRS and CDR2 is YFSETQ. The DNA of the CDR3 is TGCGCCAGCAGCCCGGGACTAGCGGGGGGGGAGACCCAGTACTTC. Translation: CASSPGLAGGETQYF.

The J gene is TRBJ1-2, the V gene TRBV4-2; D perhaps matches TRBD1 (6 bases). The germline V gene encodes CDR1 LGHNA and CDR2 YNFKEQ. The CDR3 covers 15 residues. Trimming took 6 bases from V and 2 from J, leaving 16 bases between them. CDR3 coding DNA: TGTGCCAGCAGTCCCGGACCGGGGGGCAACTATGGCTACACCTTC. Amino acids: CASSPGPGGNYGYTF.

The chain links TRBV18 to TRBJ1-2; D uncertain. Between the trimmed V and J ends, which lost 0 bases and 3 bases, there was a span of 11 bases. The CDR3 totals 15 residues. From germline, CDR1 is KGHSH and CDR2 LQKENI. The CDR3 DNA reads TGTGCCAGCTCACCACCGTCCACAAAGGACTATGGCTACACCTTC. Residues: CASSPPSTKDYGYTF.

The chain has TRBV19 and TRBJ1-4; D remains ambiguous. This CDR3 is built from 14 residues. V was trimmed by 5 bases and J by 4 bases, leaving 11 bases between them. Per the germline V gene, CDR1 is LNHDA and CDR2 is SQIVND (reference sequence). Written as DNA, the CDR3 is TGTGCCAGTAGTGTAAGACGGGATAATGAAAAACTGTTTTTT. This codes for CASSVRRDNEKLFF.

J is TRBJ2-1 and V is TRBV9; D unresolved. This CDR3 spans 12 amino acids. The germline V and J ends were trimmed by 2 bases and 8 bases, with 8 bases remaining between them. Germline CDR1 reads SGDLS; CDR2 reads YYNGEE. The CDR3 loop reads CASSVLSDEQFF. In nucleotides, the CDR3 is TGTGCCAGCAGCGTCCTCAGCGATGAGCAGTTCTTC.